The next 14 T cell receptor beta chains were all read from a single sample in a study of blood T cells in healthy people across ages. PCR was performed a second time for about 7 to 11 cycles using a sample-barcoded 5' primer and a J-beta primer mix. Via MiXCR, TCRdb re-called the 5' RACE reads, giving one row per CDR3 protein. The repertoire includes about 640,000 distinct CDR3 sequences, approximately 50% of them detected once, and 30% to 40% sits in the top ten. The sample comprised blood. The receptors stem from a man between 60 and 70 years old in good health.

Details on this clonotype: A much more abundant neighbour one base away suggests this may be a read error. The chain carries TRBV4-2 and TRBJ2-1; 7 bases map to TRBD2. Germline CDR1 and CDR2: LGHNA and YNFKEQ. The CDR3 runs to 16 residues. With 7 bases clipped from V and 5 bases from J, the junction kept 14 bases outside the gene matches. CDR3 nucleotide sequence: TGTGCCAGCAACTCGCCCCCCGGGACTACAAACAATGAGCAGTTCTTC. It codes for CASNSPPGTTNNEQFF.

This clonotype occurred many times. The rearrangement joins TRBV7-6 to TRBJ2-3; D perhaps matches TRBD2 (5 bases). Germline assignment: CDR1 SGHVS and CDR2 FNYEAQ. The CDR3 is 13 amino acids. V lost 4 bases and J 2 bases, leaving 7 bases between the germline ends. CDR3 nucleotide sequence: TGTGCCAGCAGCTCGGGGTTCACAGATACGCAGTATTTT. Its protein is CASSSGFTDTQYF.

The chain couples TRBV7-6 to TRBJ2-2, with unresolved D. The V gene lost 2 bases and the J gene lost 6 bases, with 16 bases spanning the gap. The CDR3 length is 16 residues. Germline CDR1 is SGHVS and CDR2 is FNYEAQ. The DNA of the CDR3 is TGTGCCAGCAGCTTAAGCTCTCAGGTGTTGGCCGGGGAGCTGTTTTTT. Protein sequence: CASSLSSQVLAGELFF.

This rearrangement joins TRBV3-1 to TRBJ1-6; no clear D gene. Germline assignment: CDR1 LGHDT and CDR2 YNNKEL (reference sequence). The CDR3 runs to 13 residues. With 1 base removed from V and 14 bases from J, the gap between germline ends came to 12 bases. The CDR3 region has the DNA TGTGCCAGCAGCCAAGGGCGACTTTTCACCCTCCACTTT. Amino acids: CASSQGRLFTLHF.

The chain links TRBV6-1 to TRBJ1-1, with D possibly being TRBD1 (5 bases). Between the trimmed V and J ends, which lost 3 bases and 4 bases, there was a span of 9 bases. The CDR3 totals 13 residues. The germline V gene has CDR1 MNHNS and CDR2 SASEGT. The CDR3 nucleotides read TGTGCCAGCAGTGAGTCAGGGCCCACTGAAGCTTTCTTT. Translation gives CASSESGPTEAFF.

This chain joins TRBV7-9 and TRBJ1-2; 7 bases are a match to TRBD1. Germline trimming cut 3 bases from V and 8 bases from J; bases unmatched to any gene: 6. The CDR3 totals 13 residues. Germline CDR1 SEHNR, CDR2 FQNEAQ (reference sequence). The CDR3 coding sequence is TGTGCCAGCAGCTTTGGCAGGGGGAGGGGCTACACCTTC. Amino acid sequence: CASSFGRGRGYTF.

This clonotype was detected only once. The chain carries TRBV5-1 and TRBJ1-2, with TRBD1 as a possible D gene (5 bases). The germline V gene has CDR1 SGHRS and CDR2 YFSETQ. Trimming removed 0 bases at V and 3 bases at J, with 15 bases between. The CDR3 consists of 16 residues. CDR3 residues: CASSLVPGIVYYGYTF. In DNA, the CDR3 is TGCGCCAGCAGCTTGGTTCCAGGGATAGTGTACTATGGCTACACCTTC.

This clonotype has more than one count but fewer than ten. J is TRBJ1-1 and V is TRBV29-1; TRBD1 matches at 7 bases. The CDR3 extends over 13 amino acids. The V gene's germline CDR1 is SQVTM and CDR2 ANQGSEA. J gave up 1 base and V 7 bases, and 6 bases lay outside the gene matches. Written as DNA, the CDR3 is TGCAGCGCTACGGGACAGCAGAACACTGAAGCTTTCTTT. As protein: CSATGQQNTEAFF.

The chain's CDR3 is CAIREQGGETQYF. The CDR3 nucleotides read TGTGCCATCAGGGAGCAGGGAGGGGAGACCCAGTACTTC. This chain uses TRBV10-3 with TRBJ2-5; TRBD2 matches 7 bases. The CDR3 contains 13 residues. Germline lookup yields CDR1 ENHRY and CDR2 SYGVKD. Trimming cost V 6 bases and J 5 bases; bases outside gene matches: 6.

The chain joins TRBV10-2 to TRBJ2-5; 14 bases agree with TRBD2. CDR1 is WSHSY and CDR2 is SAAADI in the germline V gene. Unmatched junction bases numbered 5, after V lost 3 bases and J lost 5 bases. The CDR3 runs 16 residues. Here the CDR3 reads CASSEEGLAGVETQYF. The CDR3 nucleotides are TGCGCCAGCAGTGAAGAGGGACTAGCGGGGGTGGAGACCCAGTACTTC.

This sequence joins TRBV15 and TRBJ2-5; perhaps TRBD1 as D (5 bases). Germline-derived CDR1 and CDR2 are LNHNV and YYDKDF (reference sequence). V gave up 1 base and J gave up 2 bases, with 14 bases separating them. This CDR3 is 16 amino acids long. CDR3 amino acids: CATSRVQGLGQETQYF. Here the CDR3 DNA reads TGTGCCACCAGCAGAGTTCAGGGTTTGGGACAAGAGACCCAGTACTTC.

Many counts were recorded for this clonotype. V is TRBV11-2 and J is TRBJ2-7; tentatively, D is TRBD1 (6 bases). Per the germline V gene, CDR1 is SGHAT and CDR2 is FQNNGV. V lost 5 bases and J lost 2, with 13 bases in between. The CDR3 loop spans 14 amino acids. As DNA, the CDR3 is TGTGCCAGCAGCCCAGGGGCAGGGGCCTACGAGCAGTACTTC. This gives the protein CASSPGAGAYEQYF. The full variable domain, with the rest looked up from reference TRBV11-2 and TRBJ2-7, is EAGVAQSPRYKIIEKRQSVAFWCNPISGHATLYWYQQILGQGPKLLIQFQNNGVVDDSQLPKDRFSAERLKGVDSTLKIQPAKLEDSAVYLCASSPGAGAYEQYFGPGTRLTVT.

The CDR3 DNA reads as TGCAGTGCTCACCCACTAGCGGGGGGGCCGGTTAAGACCCAGTACTTC. Its protein product is CSAHPLAGGPVKTQYF. This rearrangement joins TRBV20-1 to TRBJ2-7; 13 nucleotides agree with TRBD2. The J call may be incorrect, as the DNA end agrees better with TRBJ2-5. Looked up from germline, CDR1 is DFQATT and CDR2 is SNEGSKA (reference sequence). The CDR3 is 16 amino acids.

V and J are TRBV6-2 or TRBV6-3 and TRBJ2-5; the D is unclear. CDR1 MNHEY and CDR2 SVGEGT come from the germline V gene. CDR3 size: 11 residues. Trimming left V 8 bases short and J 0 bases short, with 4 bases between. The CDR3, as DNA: TGTGCCAGCGGATACCAAGAGACCCAGTACTTC. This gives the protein CASGYQETQYF.